Each of the 17 T cell receptor beta chains below was sequenced from the same sample in a study of shared clonotypes between healthy human individuals. Some clones are missing from TCRdb's copy, which holds only in-frame ones; the method was immunoSEQ multiplex PCR. The table records roughly 410,000 clones, approximately 97% of them present only once. Sequencing was performed on memory CD8+ T cells sorted from blood. Noted subset: CD45RO+ cells pooled with CCR7-negative TemRA cells. Receptor source: a man aged 25-45 years in good health.

The rearrangement links TRBV18 to TRBJ2-5; D perhaps matches TRBD2 (5 bases). This CDR3 has 12 residues. V was clipped by 6 bases and J by 4 bases, with 9 bases between them. Germline loops: CDR1 KGHSH, CDR2 LQKENI. The CDR3 nucleotides read TGTGCCAGCTCCTTCCGGGGAGAGACCCAGTACTTC. Protein: CASSFRGETQYF.

The gene calls are TRBV28 and TRBJ1-1; D not certain. CDR1 and CDR2 (germline): MDHEN, SYDVKM. The CDR3 contains 12 residues. Deletions cut 3 bases from V and 12 bases from J, with 14 bases between. CDR3 DNA sequence: TGTGCCAGCAGTTTCCCCGCGGCACGGACTTTCTTT. Its protein product is CASSFPAARTFF.

The chain links TRBV4-2 to TRBJ1-1; 7 bases are shared with TRBD1. V trimming: 1 base; J trimming: 5 bases; junction bases outside the gene matches: 10. This CDR3 contains 16 residues. The germline V gene has CDR1 LGHNA and CDR2 YNFKEQ. The CDR3 loop is CASSQATSRGMTEAFF. Written as DNA, the CDR3 is TGTGCCAGCAGCCAAGCCACCTCCAGGGGGATGACTGAAGCTTTCTTT.

The chain combines TRBV4-1 with TRBJ2-2, with 10 bases lining up with TRBD2. There are 20 residues in the CDR3. Unmatched junction bases numbered 17, after V lost 1 base and J lost 6 bases. Germline V gene lookup returns CDR1 MGHRA and CDR2 YSYEKL. The CDR3 sequence is CASSQVVNTFSGRAAGELFF. The CDR3 DNA follows: TGCGCCAGCAGCCAAGTGGTTAATACCTTCAGCGGGAGGGCCGCCGGGGAGCTGTTTTTT.

This chain uses TRBV15 with TRBJ2-7, with 12 positions matching TRBD2. V dropped 4 bases and J dropped 4; count of bases not matched to a gene: 5. Looked up from germline, CDR1 is LNHNV and CDR2 is YYDKDF (reference sequence). The CDR3 extends over 15 amino acids. Here the CDR3 reads CATSTRLAGVYEQYF. CDR3 coding DNA: TGTGCCACCAGCACCAGACTAGCGGGAGTTTACGAGCAGTACTTC.

V usage is TRBV5-1 and J usage is TRBJ2-4, with TRBD2 matching over 8 bases. Germline V lookup: CDR1 SGHRS, CDR2 YFSETQ. The J segment lost 0 bases and the V segment lost 4 bases, leaving 12 bases of the junction unmatched. The CDR3 is 18 residues long. The CDR3 loop reads CASSRVGREALAKNIQYF. CDR3 in DNA: TGCGCCAGCAGCAGAGTAGGGCGGGAGGCATTAGCCAAAAACATTCAGTACTTC. The full variable domain, completed using reference TRBV5-1 and TRBJ2-4, is KAGVTQTPRYLIKTRGQQVTLSCSPISGHRSVSWYQQTPGQGLQFLFEYFSETQRNKGNFPGRFSGRQFSNSRSEMNVSTLELGDSALYLCASSRVGREALAKNIQYFGAGTRLSVL.

Only one count was recorded for this clone. V and J are TRBV28 and TRBJ2-2, with 11 bases fitting TRBD1. The CDR3 runs 16 residues. Trimming at V came to 3 bases and at J to 6 bases, leaving 6 bases not matched to a gene. The germline V gene encodes CDR1 MDHEN and CDR2 SYDVKM. The CDR3 is CASSLRGTGGSGELFF. CDR3 DNA sequence: TGTGCCAGCAGTTTGCGGGGGACAGGGGGATCCGGGGAGCTGTTTTTT.

This chain uses TRBV2 with TRBJ2-1, with TRBD1 matching over 7 bases. Germline lookup yields CDR1 SNHLY and CDR2 FYNNEI. The CDR3 totals 14 residues. The J segment lost 2 bases and the V segment lost 7 bases, leaving 5 bases of the junction unmatched. CDR3 DNA sequence: TGTGCCAGCATTCGAAGGGGGCCCTACAATGAGCAGTTCTTC. This codes for CASIRRGPYNEQFF.

This chain links TRBV11-3 with TRBJ2-7; possibly TRBD2 for D (5 bases). Germline V gene lookup returns CDR1 SGHNT and CDR2 YENEEA. The CDR3 runs 14 residues. V gave up 3 bases and J gave up 3 bases, with 12 bases separating them. The CDR3: CASSLFYRDYEQYF. The CDR3 DNA sequence: TGTGCCAGCAGCTTGTTCTACCGGGACTACGAGCAGTACTTC.

The chain couples TRBV4-1 to TRBJ2-7; TRBD1 or TRBD2 may be the D gene (5 bases each). Per the germline V gene, CDR1 is MGHRA and CDR2 is YSYEKL. The CDR3 totals 13 residues. Trimming pared 4 bases from V and 8 bases from J, leaving 15 bases between. This CDR3 is CASSPNRGTQQYF. The CDR3 region has the DNA TGCGCCAGCAGCCCGAACCGAGGGACCCAGCAGTACTTC.

The rearrangement uses TRBV7-8 and TRBJ1-4, with D unclear. Per the germline V gene, CDR1 is SGHVS and CDR2 is FQNEAQ. The CDR3 totals 14 residues. V lost 5 bases, J lost 3 bases, and 10 bases lay in between. CDR3 sequence: CASSPRFANEKLFF. CDR3 DNA: TGTGCCAGCAGCCCTAGGTTCGCTAATGAAAAACTGTTTTTT.

The chain recombines TRBV30 with TRBJ1-3; 7 bases are shared with TRBD1. The CDR3 runs to 15 residues. From germline, CDR1 is GTSNPN and CDR2 SVGIG (reference sequence). With 0 bases clipped from V and 2 bases from J, the junction kept 4 bases outside the gene matches. CDR3 protein: CAWSVGGRAGNTIYF. The CDR3, as DNA: TGTGCCTGGAGTGTAGGGGGCAGGGCTGGAAACACCATATATTTT.

The chain combines TRBV28 with TRBJ2-5, with 12 nucleotides matching TRBD2. Germline lookup yields CDR1 MDHEN and CDR2 SYDVKM. This CDR3 has 16 amino acids. V shed 5 bases and J 2 bases; nucleotides not matched to a gene: 6. For the CDR3, the DNA is TGTGCCAGCAGTCGGGGACTAGCGGGCCATCAAGAGACCCAGTACTTC. This sequence encodes CASSRGLAGHQETQYF. Full variable domain (rest looked up from reference TRBV28 and TRBJ2-5): DVKVTQSSRYLVKRTGEKVFLECVQDMDHENMFWYRQDPGLGLRLIYFSYDVKMKEKGDIPEGYSVSREKKERFSLILESASTNQTSMYLCASSRGLAGHQETQYFGPGTRLLVL.

This chain joins TRBV28 and TRBJ2-7; no reliable D call. Germline CDR1 MDHEN, CDR2 SYDVKM. V was shortened by 2 bases and J by 6 bases, with 8 bases between the two germline ends. CDR3 length equals 12 residues. The DNA of the CDR3 is TGTGCCAGCAGTTTAGATCCGAGCGAGCAGTACTTC. Amino acids: CASSLDPSEQYF.

The chain employs TRBV6-5 and TRBJ1-2, with 7 positions matching TRBD1. This CDR3 is built from 13 residues. J was trimmed by 7 bases and V by 6 bases; bases with no gene match: 8. Germline V gives CDR1 MNHEY, CDR2 SVGAGI. CDR3: CASSQRQGLGYTF. The CDR3 DNA reads as TGTGCCAGCAGCCAACGACAGGGTCTTGGCTACACCTTC.

This chain joins TRBV7-2 and TRBJ2-7; D uncertain. CDR1 and CDR2 from the germline V gene are SGHTA and FQGNSA. The germline V and J ends were trimmed by 1 base and 0 bases, with 7 bases remaining between them. CDR3 length: 14 residues. CDR3 residues: CASSLVEPSYEQYF. In DNA, the CDR3 is TGTGCCAGCAGCTTAGTTGAGCCCTCCTACGAGCAGTACTTC.

V is TRBV6-5 and J is TRBJ1-2, with a tentative D call TRBD1 (5 bases). CDR1 and CDR2 from the germline V gene are MNHEY and SVGAGI. The V gene lost 2 bases and the J gene lost 4 bases, with 14 bases spanning the gap. The CDR3 contains 15 residues. The CDR3 nucleotides read TGTGCCAGCAGTTACCATCCTCCTGGGGCCTATGGCTACACCTTC. Its translation is CASSYHPPGAYGYTF.